This T cell receptor beta chain was recovered during a study of blood T cell repertoires in COVID-19. Study details: The United States, Italy and Spain supplied acute and convalescent COVID-19 samples.

In the original analysis: Reference gene primer amplification gave nucleated cell count estimates. The repertoire was sequenced with immunoSEQ multiplex PCR; TCRdb's copy has only in-frame clones and lacks some. That table supplies the V and J calls and clone size; D and trimming were determined from the DNA. The sample lists about 200,000 clones, roughly 89% seen once, with 2% to 2.5% in the top ten. Those who participated ranged in age from roughly 18 to 89 years and resided in under 25 US areas. Cohort placement rested on clinical history that participants reported themselves. CDR1 SGHRS and CDR2 YFSETQ come from the germline V gene. V shed 2 bases and J 4 bases; nucleotides not matched to a gene: 4. There are 16 residues in the CDR3.

V gene TRBV5-1 combines with J gene TRBJ2-1; TRBD2 matches at 12 bases. The receptor's source is a middle-aged woman with acute COVID-19. The sample comprised PBMCs or T cells enriched from blood (not recorded which). CDR3 nucleotides: TGCGCCAGCAGCTTTTCGACTAGCGGGGGATACAATGAGCAGTTCTTC. The encoded protein is CASSFSTSGGYNEQFF.